A single sample is the source of the 29 T cell receptor beta chains below, sequenced in a study of beta chain features in type 1 diabetes. The study reverse transcribed the entire isolated RNA, so it sequenced expressed TCRB transcripts. Sequencing used immunoSEQ multiplex PCR; TCRdb keeps in-frame clones, though not all of them. The sample holds around 250,000 clones, about 24% seen once. Broader study findings: Across all four CD4+ subsets, people with type 1 diabetes showed modestly shorter TCRB CDR3s.

Which antigens these TCRs recognize remains unknown. Input material: naive CD4+ T cells from blood. These receptors all stem from a woman in her thirties with type 1 diabetes.

This clone has a handful of counts. A read error may account for a junction end that differs from germline. V usage is TRBV29-1 and J usage is TRBJ2-7, with TRBD2 as a possible D gene (6 bases). The CDR3 has 11 residues. CDR1 SQVTM and CDR2 ANQGSEA come from the germline V gene. In DNA form, the CDR3 reads TGCAGCGCGTTACTAGCTTTAAAGTTAGGATTC. This sequence encodes CSALLALKLGF.

The chain couples TRBV15 to TRBJ2-1; TRBD2 matches at 8 bases. The length of the CDR3 is 14 residues. Losses at the gene ends were 1 base for V and 7 bases for J; bases not matched to a gene: 3. Germline CDR1 LNHNV, CDR2 YYDKDF (reference sequence). The CDR3 protein is CATSRAASGNEQFF. CDR3 in DNA: TGTGCCACCAGCAGAGCCGCTAGCGGGAATGAGCAGTTCTTC. The variable domain in full, with the rest retrieved from reference TRBV15 and TRBJ2-1, is DAMVIQNPRYQVTQFGKPVTLSCSQTLNHNVMYWYQQKSSQAPKLLFHYYDKDFNNEADTPDNFQSRRPNTSFCFLDIRSPGLGDTAMYLCATSRAASGNEQFFGPGTRLTVL.

The V and J genes are TRBV27 and TRBJ1-1; D is uncertain. CDR3 length: 17 amino acids. V was clipped by 3 bases and J by 1 base, with 18 bases between them. Per germline, CDR1 MNHEY and CDR2 SMNVEV (reference sequence). CDR3 residues: CASSFSRGRVWNTEAFF. The CDR3 coding sequence is TGTGCCAGCAGTTTTAGCCGAGGGAGGGTGTGGAACACTGAAGCTTTCTTT.

The rearrangement joins TRBV29-1 to TRBJ1-1; no clear D. This CDR3 contains 15 residues. Per the germline V gene, CDR1 is SQVTM and CDR2 is ANQGSEA. Trimming took 6 bases from V and 0 from J, leaving 17 bases between them. CDR3 nucleotides: TGCAGCGTCGCAGATCCGGGGATAATGAACACTGAAGCTTTCTTT. Encoded protein: CSVADPGIMNTEAFF. Full variable domain (outside the CDR3, taken from reference TRBV29-1 and TRBJ1-1): SAVISQKPSRDICQRGTSLTIQCQVDSQVTMMFWYRQQPGQSLTLIATANQGSEATYESGFVIDKFPISRPNLTFSTLTVSNMSPEDSSIYLCSVADPGIMNTEAFFGQGTRLTVV.

Of note for this clone: Additional DNA sequences in this sample encode the identical CDR3. The chain is built from TRBV18 and TRBJ2-5, with D uncertain. Germline CDR1 and CDR2: KGHSH and LQKENI. V was trimmed by 1 base and J by 5 bases, leaving 5 bases between them. CDR3 length: 12 residues. The CDR3 DNA sequence: TGTGCCAGCTCACCACGGGCGGAGACCCAGTACTTC. It specifies CASSPRAETQYF. Full variable domain (missing parts from reference TRBV18 and TRBJ2-5): NAGVMQNPRHLVRRRGQEARLRCSPMKGHSHVYWYRQLPEEGLKFMVYLQKENIIDESGMPKERFSAEFPKEGPSILRIQQVVRGDSAAYFCASSPRAETQYFGPGTRLLVL.

V is TRBV4-2 and J is TRBJ2-4; 12 bases are a match to TRBD2. CDR1 LGHNA and CDR2 YNFKEQ come from the germline V gene. This CDR3 comprises 17 residues. The trim removed 2 bases at V and 5 bases at J, leaving 7 bases unmatched. For the CDR3, the DNA is TGTGCCAGCAGCCAAAGACTAGCGGGAGATGCGGAAAACATTCAGTACTTC. As protein: CASSQRLAGDAENIQYF.

The chain employs TRBV27 and TRBJ2-1; a weak D match, TRBD2 (6 bases). With 2 bases removed from V and 3 bases from J, the gap between germline ends came to 14 bases. From germline, CDR1 is MNHEY and CDR2 SMNVEV (reference sequence). CDR3 length: 16 amino acids. CDR3 sequence reads: CASSLVSGANYNEQFF. The CDR3 DNA follows: TGTGCCAGCAGTTTAGTTAGCGGAGCAAACTACAATGAGCAGTTCTTC.

The CDR3 region has the DNA TGTGCCAGCAGCCACGTTAGCGGGGCCCCGCTAGGAGCCAAAAACATTCAGTACTTC. It specifies CASSHVSGAPLGAKNIQYF. The rearrangement uses TRBV11-2 and TRBJ2-4; TRBD2 matches at 8 bases. V shed 5 bases, J shed 0 bases, and the junction held 15 bases outside the gene matches. Per germline, CDR1 SGHAT and CDR2 FQNNGV. CDR3 size: 19 residues.

V usage is TRBV2 and J usage is TRBJ1-2, with D uncertain. The CDR3 length is 13 residues. Germline values: CDR1 SNHLY, CDR2 FYNNEI. V lost 2 bases, J lost 1 base, and 5 bases lay in between. The CDR3 spells CASSEQNNYGYTF. Here the CDR3 DNA reads TGTGCCAGCAGTGAACAGAATAACTATGGCTACACCTTC.

The J gene is TRBJ2-5, the V gene TRBV11-2, with 7 bases identical to TRBD2. Trimming at V came to 2 bases and at J to 3 bases, leaving 3 bases not matched to a gene. The V gene's germline CDR1 is SGHAT and CDR2 FQNNGV. CDR3 size: 14 residues. The CDR3 DNA reads as TGTGCCAGCAGCTTAATTCGGGGGGAAGAGACCCAGTACTTC. It is translated as CASSLIRGEETQYF.

The V gene is TRBV28, the J gene TRBJ1-2; 8 bases align to TRBD1. CDR3 length: 15 residues. Germline V gene lookup returns CDR1 MDHEN and CDR2 SYDVKM. The V gene end was trimmed by 6 bases and the J gene end by 2 bases; junction bases not matched to a gene: 8. The CDR3 nucleotides read TGTGCCAGCAGCCCTAGGGACAGGCCCAACTATGGCTACACCTTC. It codes for CASSPRDRPNYGYTF.

J is TRBJ2-7 and V is TRBV5-1; possibly TRBD1 for D (5 bases). Trimming shortened V by 2 bases and J by 2 bases, and 11 bases separated the two germline ends. This CDR3 has 14 residues. Germline CDR1 reads SGHRS; CDR2 reads YFSETQ. The CDR3 loop reads CASSFQGDTYEQYF. The CDR3 nucleotides read TGCGCCAGCAGCTTCCAGGGTGACACCTACGAGCAGTACTTC.

This clone was seen a handful of times. The chain couples TRBV6-1 to TRBJ2-1, with 8 nucleotides matching TRBD2. V shed 4 bases and J 7 bases; nucleotides not matched to a gene: 3. The CDR3 sequence is 13 residues long. CDR1 is MNHNS, CDR2 SASEGT, per germline. For the CDR3, the DNA is TGTGCCAGCAGTGTCTTAGCGGGAAATGAGCAGTTCTTC. It encodes CASSVLAGNEQFF.

The genes are TRBV7-9 and TRBJ1-1; D might be TRBD1 (5 bases). This CDR3 comprises 13 residues. V was cut by 7 bases and J by 1 base, with 10 bases left in between. From germline, CDR1 is SEHNR and CDR2 FQNEAQ (reference sequence). The CDR3 DNA is TGTGCCAGCACCCTGGGGCGGAACACTGAAGCTTTCTTT. It encodes CASTLGRNTEAFF.

In its sample, this clone was seen a few times. The chain employs TRBV30 and TRBJ1-2, with 10 bases aligning to TRBD1. The CDR3 consists of 14 residues. Germline V gene sequence: CDR1 GTSNPN, CDR2 SVGIG (reference sequence). With 4 bases clipped from V and 8 bases from J, the junction kept 10 bases outside the gene matches. CDR3 DNA: TGTGCCTGGAAATGGGACAGGGGATCGTACGGCTACACCTTC. This translates into CAWKWDRGSYGYTF.

The chain is built from TRBV11-2 and TRBJ2-2; weak D call: TRBD1 (6 bases). Trimming pared 6 bases from V and 2 bases from J, leaving 25 bases between. Germline values: CDR1 SGHAT, CDR2 FQNNGV. This CDR3 region has 19 residues. CDR3 in DNA: TGTGCCAGCAGACACACACCGCAGGGAGCCAGGGGAAACACCGGGGAGCTGTTTTTT. It translates to CASRHTPQGARGNTGELFF.

The chain has TRBV14 and TRBJ1-2, with a tentative D call TRBD1 (5 bases). Germline CDR1 SGHDN, CDR2 FVKESK. V was pared by 4 bases and J by 8 bases, with 14 bases between. CDR3 length: 13 residues. The CDR3 loop reads CASSPRTGEGYTF. The CDR3 DNA is TGTGCCAGCAGCCCCAGAACAGGAGAAGGCTACACCTTC. The full variable domain, with the rest looked up from reference TRBV14 and TRBJ1-2, is EAGVTQFPSHSVIEKGQTVTLRCDPISGHDNLYWYRRVMGKEIKFLLHFVKESKQDESGMPNNRFLAERTGGTYSTLKVQPAELEDSGVYFCASSPRTGEGYTFGSGTRLTVV.

This clone was observed a few times. The chain links TRBV29-1 to TRBJ2-1; D remains unclear. The CDR3 is 11 residues long. Germline V gene lookup returns CDR1 SQVTM and CDR2 ANQGSEA. The ends were cut back, 8 bases at V and 4 bases at J, with 9 bases in the middle. This CDR3 is CSSTIYNEQFF. The CDR3 region has the DNA TGCAGCTCCACTATTTACAATGAGCAGTTCTTC.

The J gene is TRBJ2-2, the V gene TRBV9; 8 bases match TRBD2. V was pared by 3 bases and J by 6 bases, with 13 bases of the junction left unmatched. Germline V CDR1 and CDR2: SGDLS, YYNGEE. This CDR3 comprises 17 residues. CDR3 amino acids: CASSARSAGAGAGELFF. The CDR3 coding sequence is TGTGCCAGCAGCGCGCGATCAGCGGGAGCGGGAGCCGGGGAGCTGTTTTTT.

The chain carries TRBV30 and TRBJ1-2, with 8 positions matching TRBD1. Germline loops: CDR1 GTSNPN, CDR2 SVGIG (reference sequence). This CDR3 comprises 12 residues. The V gene end was trimmed by 4 bases and the J gene end by 2 bases; junction bases not matched to a gene: 0. This chain's CDR3 is CAWTGGNYGYTF. The CDR3 region has the DNA TGTGCCTGGACAGGGGGCAACTATGGCTACACCTTC.

The chain joins TRBV7-8 to TRBJ1-5; D is perhaps TRBD1 (6 bases). Trimming took 5 bases from V and 0 from J, leaving 11 bases between them. CDR3 length equals 15 residues. CDR1 and CDR2 (germline): SGHVS, FQNEAQ. The CDR3 loop reads CASSQAGASNQPQHF. In DNA, the CDR3 is TGTGCCAGCAGCCAGGCAGGGGCTAGCAATCAGCCCCAGCATTTT.

The chain carries TRBV29-1 and TRBJ2-2, with D possibly TRBD1 on 6 matching bases. Germline CDR1 and CDR2: SQVTM and ANQGSEA. The CDR3 is 13 amino acids. V was cut by 5 bases and J by 4 bases, with 11 bases left in between. This CDR3 is CSVTHRATGELFF. In nucleotides, the CDR3 is TGCAGCGTTACCCACAGGGCCACCGGGGAGCTGTTTTTT.

This clone was seen more than once but under ten times. This rearrangement joins TRBV5-6 to TRBJ1-1, with 7 bases identical to TRBD1. The length of the CDR3 is 14 residues. The junction had 4 bases not matched to a gene; V was cut back by 4 bases and J by 1 base. Germline V gene sequence: CDR1 SGHDT, CDR2 YYEEEE. CDR3 DNA sequence: TGTGCCAGCAGCGGGTCAGGGGGGAACACTGAAGCTTTCTTT. It translates to CASSGSGGNTEAFF.

The CDR3 loop is CASSWSVGANVLTF. The CDR3 region has the DNA TGTGCCAGCAGTTGGTCGGTTGGGGCCAACGTCCTGACTTTC. The chain couples TRBV28 to TRBJ2-6; D is undetermined. The CDR3 totals 14 residues. CDR1 is MDHEN, CDR2 SYDVKM, per germline. V was trimmed by 4 bases and J by 3 bases, leaving 7 bases between them.

The J gene is TRBJ1-2, the V gene TRBV5-4, with D tentatively TRBD1 (6 bases). Trimming left V 0 bases short and J 5 bases short, with 14 bases between. The CDR3 sequence is 15 residues long. Germline V gene sequence: CDR1 SGHNT, CDR2 YYREEE (reference sequence). Here the CDR3 reads CASSLGYSQGYGYTF. The CDR3 DNA reads as TGTGCCAGCAGCTTGGGATACTCTCAGGGGTATGGCTACACCTTC.

The chain carries TRBV30 and TRBJ2-7, with D possibly matching TRBD1 (5 bases). Germline assignment: CDR1 GTSNPN and CDR2 SVGIG (reference sequence). The V end lost 2 bases, the J end lost 6 bases, and 11 bases lay between the germline ends. The CDR3 has 12 residues. The CDR3 coding sequence is TGTGCCTGGAGTCGATCAGGGCCCGAGCAGTACTTC. The encoded protein is CAWSRSGPEQYF.

In this sample, this clone turned up a few times. This chain connects TRBV29-1 to TRBJ1-1; D gene ambiguous. In germline, CDR1 is SQVTM, CDR2 ANQGSEA. This CDR3 is built from 11 residues. V shed 3 bases and J shed 8 bases, with 10 bases lying between them. Here the CDR3 DNA reads TGCAGCGTTGACGAGGTCCCGGAAGCTTTCTTT. As protein: CSVDEVPEAFF.

The gene calls are TRBV7-9 and TRBJ2-4; D unresolved. Germline CDR1 reads SEHNR; CDR2 reads FQNEAQ (reference sequence). The CDR3 totals 11 residues. Trimming stripped 7 bases from V and 8 bases from J, with 9 bases between. The CDR3 nucleotides are TGTGCCAGCACTGGCACAGACATTCAGTACTTC. Its protein product is CASTGTDIQYF. Variable domain in full (rest from reference TRBV7-9 and TRBJ2-4): DTGVSQNPRHKITKRGQNVTFRCDPISEHNRLYWYRQTLGQGPEFLTYFQNEAQLEKSRLLSDRFSAERPKGSFSTLEIQRTEQGDSAMYLCASTGTDIQYFGAGTRLSVL.

The chain has TRBV19 and TRBJ2-1; TRBD2 agrees at 10 bases. V lost 4 bases and J lost 10; bases outside the gene matches: 16. The germline gives CDR1 LNHDA, CDR2 SQIVND (reference sequence). The CDR3 loop spans 17 amino acids. CDR3 coding DNA: TGTGCCAGTAGTACGGGCGTGGGGACTAGCGCCGGGGGCGAGCAGTTCTTC. It encodes CASSTGVGTSAGGEQFF.